This T cell receptor (beta chain) was recovered during a study of blood T cell repertoires in COVID-19. Sequenced by immunoSEQ multiplex PCR; TCRdb stores in-frame clones only, minus some. The sample has about 190,000 clones, approximately 78% seen once. Trimming cost V 3 bases and J 3 bases, with 15 bases left between them. CDR3 size: 15 residues. Germline V gene sequence: CDR1 KGHSH, CDR2 LQKENI. A word on this clone: The same CDR3 arises from other DNA sequences in this sample as well.

Specimen: PBMCs or T cells enriched from blood (not recorded which). The receptor comes from a woman aged 50 to 60 who had recovered from COVID-19. This sequence joins TRBV18 and TRBJ2-7; possibly TRBD1 for D (6 bases). CDR3: CASSPSGTPNYEQYF. CDR3 nucleotides: TGTGCCAGCTCACCTTCCGGGACACCAAACTACGAGCAGTACTTC.